These 29 T cell receptor beta chains were sequenced from one sample in a study of vaccination effects on CD4 cells after COVID-19. Antigen-specific CD4+ T cells were expanded with viral peptide pools in the ViraFEST assay before sequencing. Subsequent to roughly 9 days of culture, CD4+ T cells were isolated. Testing of the vaccine recipients showed negative nucleocapsid antibodies and no prior SARS-CoV-2 infection. The method was immunoSEQ multiplex PCR; TCRdb's version includes in-frame clones alone and lacks a portion of them. The data hold around 25,000 clones, with 55% to 75% observed a single time. Their antigens remain unidentified. The input for sequencing was CD4+ T cells from PBMCs cultured with SARS-CoV-2 spike peptides, taken before COVID-19 vaccination. These receptors came from a human donor who received a COVID-19 vaccine.

The chain employs TRBV27 and TRBJ2-7; tentative D call: TRBD1 (6 bases). Per germline, CDR1 MNHEY and CDR2 SMNVEV (reference sequence). V shed 2 bases and J shed 4 bases, with 21 bases lying between them. The CDR3 has 17 amino acids. The CDR3 nucleotides read TGTGCCAGCAGTTTAGGGTTTGGGGCAGGGACATCTTACGAGCAGTACTTC. This sequence encodes CASSLGFGAGTSYEQYF.

The gene calls are TRBV10-1 and TRBJ2-5; 10 nucleotides line up with TRBD2. Germline trimming cut 5 bases from V and 5 bases from J; bases unmatched to any gene: 2. The length of the CDR3 is 13 residues. CDR1 WNHNN and CDR2 SYGVQD come from the germline V gene (reference sequence). The CDR3 DNA sequence: TGCGCCAGCAGTTCGGGACTAGCGGAGACCCAGTACTTC. It encodes CASSSGLAETQYF.

Points on this clone: The junction departs from the called germline gene at one end, perhaps through a read error. Here the CDR3 reads CASGDGPNYGYTF. CDR3 in DNA: TGTGCCAGCGGTGACGGACCTAACTATGGCTACACCTTC. V gene TRBV2 combines with J gene TRBJ1-2; unclear D gene. The CDR3 is 13 residues long. Germline V CDR1 and CDR2: SNHLY, FYNNEI.

The chain has TRBV6-5 and TRBJ2-4; D gene ambiguous. The V and J ends lost 5 bases and 5 bases respectively, with 13 bases between them. Germline V gene sequence: CDR1 MNHEY, CDR2 SVGAGI. This CDR3 contains 14 residues. The CDR3 sequence: CASSTPELQNIQYF. The CDR3 DNA reads as TGTGCCAGCAGTACCCCCGAGCTTCAAAACATTCAGTACTTC.

The V gene is TRBV5-1, the J gene TRBJ1-1; a possible D gene is TRBD1 (5 bases). From germline, CDR1 is SGHRS and CDR2 YFSETQ. CDR3 length equals 17 residues. V lost 4 bases and J lost 2, with 21 bases in between. The CDR3 reads CASSQSGGGNVNTEAFF. The CDR3 DNA sequence: TGCGCCAGCAGCCAGTCCGGGGGGGGTAATGTAAACACTGAAGCTTTCTTT.

The chain has TRBV5-1 and TRBJ2-1; 11 positions match TRBD2. Germline V gene data show CDR1 as SGHRS and CDR2 as YFSETQ. The CDR3 contains 16 residues. The trim removed 4 bases at V and 9 bases at J, leaving 12 bases unmatched. The CDR3 bases are TGCGCCAGCAGCGCCGAGGGTAGCGGGAGGGCCATTGAGCAGTTCTTC. This codes for CASSAEGSGRAIEQFF. The whole variable domain, filled in from reference TRBV5-1 and TRBJ2-1, reads KAGVTQTPRYLIKTRGQQVTLSCSPISGHRSVSWYQQTPGQGLQFLFEYFSETQRNKGNFPGRFSGRQFSNSRSEMNVSTLELGDSALYLCASSAEGSGRAIEQFFGPGTRLTVL.

The rearrangement uses TRBV11-3 and TRBJ2-1; D possibly uses TRBD1 or TRBD2 (6 bases each). The CDR3 runs 15 residues. V was clipped by 0 bases and J by 7 bases, with 13 bases between them. Germline lookup yields CDR1 SGHNT and CDR2 YENEEA. The CDR3 sequence: CASSLEQGGVNEQFF. CDR3 bases: TGTGCCAGCAGCTTAGAACAGGGCGGGGTAAATGAGCAGTTCTTC.

Only one count was recorded for this clone. The chain links TRBV5-4 to TRBJ2-3; 12 bases match TRBD2. There are 16 residues in the CDR3. Unmatched junction bases numbered 1, after V lost 2 bases and J lost 0 bases. The germline gives CDR1 SGHNT, CDR2 YYREEE (reference sequence). CDR3 amino acids: CASSFLAGGSTDTQYF. The CDR3 nucleotides read TGTGCCAGCAGCTTTCTAGCGGGGGGGAGCACAGATACGCAGTATTTT.

CDR3 protein: CASGQLAGGNTGELFF. The CDR3 DNA follows: TGTGCTAGTGGTCAGTTAGCGGGAGGCAACACCGGGGAGCTGTTTTTT. This chain connects TRBV12-5 to TRBJ2-2; 10 nucleotides match TRBD2. V trimming: 5 bases; J trimming: 2 bases; junction bases outside the gene matches: 5. This CDR3 spans 16 amino acids. Germline V gives CDR1 LGHNT, CDR2 FRNRAP. Supplemented by reference TRBV12-5 and TRBJ2-2, the full variable domain reads DARVTQTPRHKVTEMGQEVTMRCQPILGHNTVFWYRQTMMQGLELLAYFRNRAPLDDSGMPKDRFSAEMPDATLATLKIQPSEPRDSAVYFCASGQLAGGNTGELFFGEGSRLTVL.

CDR3: CAWSNTGVSNSPLHF. CDR3 nucleotide sequence: TGTGCCTGGAGTAACACAGGGGTGAGTAATTCACCCCTCCACTTT. The genes are TRBV30 and TRBJ1-6; 7 nucleotides match TRBD1. J gave up 6 bases and V 2 bases, and 7 bases lay outside the gene matches. Germline CDR1 GTSNPN, CDR2 SVGIG (reference sequence). This CDR3 contains 15 residues.

This chain uses TRBV5-4 with TRBJ2-1; 15 bases are shared with TRBD2. Trimming took 4 bases from V and 7 from J; bases not matched to a gene: 3. The CDR3 length is 15 residues. Germline assignment: CDR1 SGHNT and CDR2 YYREEE (reference sequence). The CDR3 bases are TGTGCCAGCAGCGGGACTAGCGGGGGGCCAAATGAGCAGTTCTTC. It codes for CASSGTSGGPNEQFF.

V and J are TRBV27 and TRBJ1-2, with 7 positions matching TRBD1. Unmatched junction bases numbered 10, after V lost 5 bases and J lost 4 bases. Germline CDR1 and CDR2: MNHEY and SMNVEV (reference sequence). The CDR3 sequence is 15 residues long. The CDR3 region is CASSPYWAGGYGYTF. For the CDR3, the DNA is TGTGCCAGCAGTCCCTATTGGGCAGGGGGCTATGGCTACACCTTC.

This sequence joins TRBV7-2 and TRBJ2-3, with 7 bases aligning to TRBD2. Germline trimming cut 1 base from V and 1 base from J; bases unmatched to any gene: 2. The germline V gene encodes CDR1 SGHTA and CDR2 FQGNSA. The CDR3 runs to 15 residues. The CDR3 bases are TGTGCCAGCAGCTTAGACGCGGGGGGCACAGATACGCAGTATTTT. Translating it yields CASSLDAGGTDTQYF.

The chain joins TRBV19 to TRBJ1-6; a possible D gene is TRBD1 (5 bases). The CDR3 covers 15 residues. Trimming left V 6 bases short and J 7 bases short, with 16 bases between. CDR1 LNHDA and CDR2 SQIVND come from the germline V gene (reference sequence). The CDR3 region has the DNA TGTGCCAGTAGGACAGTATCGGCCGGCAATTCACCCCTCCACTTT. As protein: CASRTVSAGNSPLHF.

This chain connects TRBV15 to TRBJ2-3; TRBD2 matches 7 bases. CDR1 LNHNV and CDR2 YYDKDF come from the germline V gene (reference sequence). Losses at the gene ends were 0 bases for V and 1 base for J; bases not matched to a gene: 7. This CDR3 spans 17 amino acids. The CDR3 reads CATSRDFAGAGTDTQYF. CDR3 DNA: TGTGCCACCAGCAGAGATTTTGCGGGAGCCGGCACAGATACGCAGTATTTT. Combining the CDR3 with reference TRBV15 and TRBJ2-3 gives the whole variable domain DAMVIQNPRYQVTQFGKPVTLSCSQTLNHNVMYWYQQKSSQAPKLLFHYYDKDFNNEADTPDNFQSRRPNTSFCFLDIRSPGLGDTAMYLCATSRDFAGAGTDTQYFGPGTRLTVL.

This sequence joins TRBV19 and TRBJ2-1, with 8 bases identical to TRBD1. The CDR3 runs 16 residues. Trimming at V came to 7 bases and at J to 3 bases, leaving 11 bases not matched to a gene. Germline V CDR1 and CDR2: LNHDA, SQIVND (reference sequence). CDR3 protein: CASNNRGAVGYNEQFF. DNA of the CDR3: TGTGCCAGTAATAACAGGGGGGCAGTTGGCTACAATGAGCAGTTCTTC.

V usage is TRBV3-1 (or the pseudogene TRBV3-2) and J usage is TRBJ1-2, with D perhaps TRBD1 (6 bases). The CDR3 is made up of 13 amino acids. Germline CDR1 and CDR2: LGHDT and YNNKEL (reference sequence). The V and J ends lost 4 bases and 3 bases respectively, with 9 bases between them. The CDR3 bases are TGTGCCAGCAGCCTCAACAGGGACTATGGCTACACCTTC. Translating gives CASSLNRDYGYTF.

The V call is TRBV5-4, the J call TRBJ2-3, with TRBD2 matching 11 bases. Germline CDR1 is SGHNT and CDR2 is YYREEE (reference sequence). J lost 0 bases, V lost 4 bases, and 13 bases had no gene match. The CDR3 has 19 residues. DNA of the CDR3: TGTGCCAGCAGCGGCGGGACTAGCGGATGGGGTCGGAGCACAGATACGCAGTATTTT. This translates into CASSGGTSGWGRSTDTQYF. Full variable domain (rest looked up from reference TRBV5-4 and TRBJ2-3): ETGVTQSPTHLIKTRGQQVTLRCSSQSGHNTVSWYQQALGQGPQFIFQYYREEENGRGNFPPRFSGLQFPNYSSELNVNALELDDSALYLCASSGGTSGWGRSTDTQYFGPGTRLTVL.

The gene calls are TRBV5-1 and TRBJ2-7; D could derive from TRBD1 or TRBD2 (5 bases each). Germline V gives CDR1 SGHRS, CDR2 YFSETQ. The CDR3 is made up of 16 amino acids. V was pared by 0 bases and J by 2 bases, with 15 bases between. The CDR3: CASSLEAGTKTYEQYF. In DNA form, the CDR3 reads TGCGCCAGCAGCTTGGAGGCAGGGACGAAAACCTACGAGCAGTACTTC.

A single count supports this clone. The V call is TRBV18, the J call TRBJ1-4; 10 nucleotides line up with TRBD1. Germline V lookup: CDR1 KGHSH, CDR2 LQKENI. The length of the CDR3 is 18 residues. Trimming at V came to 3 bases and at J to 0 bases, leaving 7 bases not matched to a gene. The CDR3 loop is CASSPRQGAATTNEKLFF. CDR3 sequence (DNA): TGTGCCAGCTCACCTCGACAGGGGGCGGCTACAACTAATGAAAAACTGTTTTTT.

This sequence joins TRBV7-9 and TRBJ2-7; D might be TRBD1 (6 bases). In germline, CDR1 is SEHNR, CDR2 FQNEAQ (reference sequence). The CDR3 is 14 amino acids. The V and J ends lost 5 bases and 3 bases respectively, with 14 bases between them. This CDR3 is CASSPGQNNYEQYF. The DNA for the CDR3 is TGTGCCAGCAGCCCAGGACAGAACAACTACGAGCAGTACTTC.

The chain employs TRBV3-1 (or the pseudogene TRBV3-2) and TRBJ2-6, with D tentatively TRBD1 (6 bases). V was pared by 3 bases and J by 0 bases, with 6 bases between. Germline V gives CDR1 LGHDT, CDR2 YNNKEL (reference sequence). The CDR3 is 15 residues long. The CDR3 spells CASSQGASGANVLTF. As DNA, the CDR3 is TGTGCCAGCAGCCAGGGGGCCTCTGGGGCCAACGTCCTGACTTTC.

This chain uses TRBV7-2 with TRBJ2-2; D remains ambiguous. The germline CDR1 and CDR2 sequences are SGHTA and FQGNSA. The CDR3 is 15 residues long. The V and J ends lost 1 base and 6 bases respectively, with 12 bases between them. The CDR3 is CASSLGPPPAGELFF. DNA for the CDR3: TGTGCCAGCAGCTTAGGACCCCCCCCCGCCGGGGAGCTGTTTTTT.

The rearrangement joins TRBV30 to TRBJ1-2; 7 positions match TRBD1. The CDR3 is 13 amino acids. The V gene end was trimmed by 8 bases and the J gene end by 1 base; junction bases not matched to a gene: 7. The germline gives CDR1 GTSNPN, CDR2 SVGIG (reference sequence). The CDR3 nucleotides are TGTGCCCGACGGGGACAGAATAACTATGGCTACACCTTC. Amino acid sequence: CARRGQNNYGYTF.

The gene calls are TRBV5-6 and TRBJ1-3; no reliable D call. This CDR3 has 13 amino acids. V was trimmed by 0 bases and J by 6 bases, leaving 7 bases between them. CDR1 and CDR2 from the germline V gene are SGHDT and YYEEEE. The CDR3 spells CASSLDRINTIYF. The CDR3 region has the DNA TGTGCCAGCAGCTTGGATAGGATAAACACCATATATTTT.

The V gene is TRBV24-1, the J gene TRBJ2-1; D is possibly TRBD2 (7 bases). CDR1 KGHDR and CDR2 SFDVKD come from the germline V gene. There are 12 residues in the CDR3. CDR3 protein: CVEGGSYNEQFF. Here the CDR3 DNA reads TGTGTTGAGGGGGGGTCCTACAATGAGCAGTTCTTC.

The J gene is TRBJ2-2, the V gene TRBV19, with a possible D match to TRBD1 (5 bases). This CDR3 is 16 amino acids long. V lost 9 bases and J 1 base, leaving 18 bases between the germline ends. Germline CDR1 is LNHDA and CDR2 is SQIVND (reference sequence). The DNA of the CDR3 is TGTGCCAGCGAAGAATGGGGCGTTGGGAACACCGGGGAGCTGTTTTTT. Residues: CASEEWGVGNTGELFF.

This chain uses TRBV19 with TRBJ1-5, with D perhaps matching TRBD1 (5 bases). Germline V gives CDR1 LNHDA, CDR2 SQIVND (reference sequence). The CDR3 is made up of 15 amino acids. V lost 3 bases and J 0 bases, leaving 9 bases between the germline ends. CDR3 sequence (DNA): TGTGCCAGTAGTATGCTGACAGCTAGCAATCAGCCCCAGCATTTT. The encoded protein is CASSMLTASNQPQHF.

The V gene is TRBV19, the J gene TRBJ2-7; possibly TRBD1 for D (8 bases). The CDR3 runs to 16 residues. The germline gives CDR1 LNHDA, CDR2 SQIVND (reference sequence). V lost 6 bases and J 6 bases, leaving 24 bases between the germline ends. The CDR3 sequence is CASSLSHRGRGGEQYF. The CDR3 DNA follows: TGTGCCAGTAGCCTGAGCCACAGGGGGAGGGGGGGCGAGCAGTACTTC.